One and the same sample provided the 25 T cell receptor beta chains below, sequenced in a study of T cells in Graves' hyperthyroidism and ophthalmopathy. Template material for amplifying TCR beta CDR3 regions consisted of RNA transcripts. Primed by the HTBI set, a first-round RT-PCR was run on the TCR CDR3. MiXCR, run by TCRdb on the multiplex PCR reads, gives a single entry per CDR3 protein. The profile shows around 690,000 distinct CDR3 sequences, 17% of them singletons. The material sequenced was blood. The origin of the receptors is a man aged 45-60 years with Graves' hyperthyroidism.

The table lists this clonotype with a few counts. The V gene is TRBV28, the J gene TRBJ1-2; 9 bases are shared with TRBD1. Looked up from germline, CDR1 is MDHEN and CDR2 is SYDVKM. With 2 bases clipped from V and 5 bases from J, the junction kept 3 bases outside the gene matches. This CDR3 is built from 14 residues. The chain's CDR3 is CASSLGGQGYGYTF. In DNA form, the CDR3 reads TGTGCCAGCAGTTTAGGGGGACAGGGTTATGGCTACACCTTC.

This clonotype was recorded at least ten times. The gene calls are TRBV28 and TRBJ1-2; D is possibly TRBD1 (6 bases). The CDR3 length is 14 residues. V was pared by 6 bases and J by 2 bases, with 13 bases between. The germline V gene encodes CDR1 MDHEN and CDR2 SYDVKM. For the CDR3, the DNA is TGTGCCAGCAGCCTCACGACAGGAAACTATGGCTACACCTTC. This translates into CASSLTTGNYGYTF.

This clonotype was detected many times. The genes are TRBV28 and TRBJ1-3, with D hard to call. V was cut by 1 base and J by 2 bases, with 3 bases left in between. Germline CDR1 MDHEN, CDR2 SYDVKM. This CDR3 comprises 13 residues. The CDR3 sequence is CASSLSAGNTIYF. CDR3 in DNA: TGTGCCAGCAGTTTATCCGCTGGAAACACCATATATTTT.

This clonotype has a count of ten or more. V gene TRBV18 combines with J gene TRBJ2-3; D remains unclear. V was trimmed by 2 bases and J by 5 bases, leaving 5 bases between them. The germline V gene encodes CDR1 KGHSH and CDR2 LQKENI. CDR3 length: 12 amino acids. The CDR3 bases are TGTGCCAGCTCACCAACCGGAGATACGCAGTATTTT. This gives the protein CASSPTGDTQYF.

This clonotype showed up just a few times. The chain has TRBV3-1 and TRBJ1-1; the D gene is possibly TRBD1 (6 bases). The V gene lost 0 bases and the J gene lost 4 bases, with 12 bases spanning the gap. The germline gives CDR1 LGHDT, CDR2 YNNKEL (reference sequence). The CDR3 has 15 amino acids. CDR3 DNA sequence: TGTGCCAGCAGCCAAGATTCGGGGGGCGGCACTGAAGCTTTCTTT. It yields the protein CASSQDSGGGTEAFF.

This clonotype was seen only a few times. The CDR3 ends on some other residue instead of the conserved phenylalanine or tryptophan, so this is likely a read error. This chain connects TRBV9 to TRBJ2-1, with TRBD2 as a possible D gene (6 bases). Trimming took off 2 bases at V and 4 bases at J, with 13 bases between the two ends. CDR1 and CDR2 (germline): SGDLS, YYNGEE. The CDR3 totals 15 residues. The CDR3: CASSVWTNAYNEQFL. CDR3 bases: TGTGCCAGCAGCGTTTGGACTAACGCGTACAATGAGCAGTTCCTC.

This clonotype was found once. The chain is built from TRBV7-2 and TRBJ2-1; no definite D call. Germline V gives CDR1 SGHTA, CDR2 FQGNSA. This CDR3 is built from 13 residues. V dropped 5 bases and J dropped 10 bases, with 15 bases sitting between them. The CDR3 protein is CASSPTTGYEQFF. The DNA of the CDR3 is TGTGCCAGCAGCCCCACCACGGGCTACGAGCAGTTCTTC.

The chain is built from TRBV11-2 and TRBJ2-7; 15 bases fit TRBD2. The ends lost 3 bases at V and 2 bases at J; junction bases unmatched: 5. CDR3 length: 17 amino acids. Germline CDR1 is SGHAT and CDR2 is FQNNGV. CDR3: CASSFGLAGGKPYEQYF. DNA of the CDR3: TGTGCCAGCAGCTTTGGACTAGCGGGAGGGAAACCCTACGAGCAGTACTTC. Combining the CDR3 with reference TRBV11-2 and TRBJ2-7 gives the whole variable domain EAGVAQSPRYKIIEKRQSVAFWCNPISGHATLYWYQQILGQGPKLLIQFQNNGVVDDSQLPKDRFSAERLKGVDSTLKIQPAKLEDSAVYLCASSFGLAGGKPYEQYFGPGTRLTVT.

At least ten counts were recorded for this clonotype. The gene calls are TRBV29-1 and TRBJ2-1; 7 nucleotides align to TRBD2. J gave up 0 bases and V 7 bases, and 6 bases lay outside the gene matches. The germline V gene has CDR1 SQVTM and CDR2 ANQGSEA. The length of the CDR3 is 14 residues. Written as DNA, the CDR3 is TGCAGCGCCAAGGGCGGGAGCTCCTACAATGAGCAGTTCTTC. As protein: CSAKGGSSYNEQFF.

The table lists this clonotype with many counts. CDR3 bases: TGTGCCAGCAGTTTCGGGGGCACCACTGAAGCTTTCTTT. This encodes CASSFGGTTEAFF. The V and J genes are TRBV28 and TRBJ1-1, with a possible D match to TRBD1 (6 bases). CDR1 is MDHEN and CDR2 is SYDVKM in the germline V gene. V shed 3 bases and J shed 4 bases, with 9 bases lying between them. The CDR3 consists of 13 residues.

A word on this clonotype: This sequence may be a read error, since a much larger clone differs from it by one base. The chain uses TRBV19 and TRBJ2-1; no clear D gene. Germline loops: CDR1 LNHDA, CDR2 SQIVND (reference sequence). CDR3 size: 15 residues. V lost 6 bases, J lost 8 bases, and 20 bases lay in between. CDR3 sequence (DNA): TGTGCCAGTAGGGCTCTCGAGGCCCCCGGGCATGAGCAGTTCTTC. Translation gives CASRALEAPGHEQFF. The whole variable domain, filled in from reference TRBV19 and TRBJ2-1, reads DGGITQSPKYLFRKEGQNVTLSCEQNLNHDAMYWYRQDPGQGLRLIYYSQIVNDFQKGDIAEGYSVSREKKESFPLTVTSAQKNPTAFYLCASRALEAPGHEQFFGPGTRLTVL.

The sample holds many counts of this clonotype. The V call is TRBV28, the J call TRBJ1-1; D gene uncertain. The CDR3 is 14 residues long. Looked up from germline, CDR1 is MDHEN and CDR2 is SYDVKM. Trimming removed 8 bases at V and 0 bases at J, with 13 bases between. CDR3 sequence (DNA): TGTGCCAGCTTATCAGCCCCATTGAACACTGAAGCTTTCTTT. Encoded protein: CASLSAPLNTEAFF.

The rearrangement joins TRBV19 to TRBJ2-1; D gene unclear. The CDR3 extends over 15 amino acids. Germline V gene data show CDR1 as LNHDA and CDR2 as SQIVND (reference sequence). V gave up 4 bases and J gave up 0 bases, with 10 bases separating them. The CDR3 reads CASSRRTFSYNEQFF. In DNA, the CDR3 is TGTGCCAGTAGTAGGCGGACGTTCTCCTACAATGAGCAGTTCTTC.

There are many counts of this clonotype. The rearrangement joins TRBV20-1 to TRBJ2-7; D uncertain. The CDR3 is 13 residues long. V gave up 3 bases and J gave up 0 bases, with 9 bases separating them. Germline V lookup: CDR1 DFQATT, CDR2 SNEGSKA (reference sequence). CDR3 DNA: TGCAGTGCTAGTATTGCGAGCTCCTACGAGCAGTACTTC. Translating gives CSASIASSYEQYF.

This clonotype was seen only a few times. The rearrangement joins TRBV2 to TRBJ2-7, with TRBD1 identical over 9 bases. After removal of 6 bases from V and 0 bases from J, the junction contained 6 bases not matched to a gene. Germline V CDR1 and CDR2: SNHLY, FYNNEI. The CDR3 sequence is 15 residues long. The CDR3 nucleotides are TGTGCCAGCAGAGATAGGACAGGGGACTCCTACGAGCAGTACTTC. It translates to CASRDRTGDSYEQYF.

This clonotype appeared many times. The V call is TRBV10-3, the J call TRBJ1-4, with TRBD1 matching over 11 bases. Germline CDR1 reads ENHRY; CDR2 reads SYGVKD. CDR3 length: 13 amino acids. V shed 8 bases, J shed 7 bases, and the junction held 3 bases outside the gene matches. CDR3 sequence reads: CAIPGQGGEKLFF. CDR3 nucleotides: TGTGCCATCCCGGGACAGGGGGGTGAAAAACTGTTTTTT.

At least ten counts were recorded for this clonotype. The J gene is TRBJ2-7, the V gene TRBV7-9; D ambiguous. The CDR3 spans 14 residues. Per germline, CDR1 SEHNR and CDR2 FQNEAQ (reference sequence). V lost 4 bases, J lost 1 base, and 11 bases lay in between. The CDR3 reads CASSSPLDSYEQYF. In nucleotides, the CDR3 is TGTGCCAGCAGCTCCCCGCTAGATTCCTACGAGCAGTACTTC.

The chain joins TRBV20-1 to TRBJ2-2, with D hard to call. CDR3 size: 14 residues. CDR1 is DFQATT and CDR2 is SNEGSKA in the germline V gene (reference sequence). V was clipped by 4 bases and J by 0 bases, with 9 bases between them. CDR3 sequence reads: CSAIPASNTGELFF. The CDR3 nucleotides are TGCAGTGCTATTCCTGCGTCGAACACCGGGGAGCTGTTTTTT.

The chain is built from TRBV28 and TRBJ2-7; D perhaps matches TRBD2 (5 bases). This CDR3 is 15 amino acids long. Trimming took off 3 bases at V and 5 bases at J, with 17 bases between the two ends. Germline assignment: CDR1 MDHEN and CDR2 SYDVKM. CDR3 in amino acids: CASSFGVRRSDEQYF. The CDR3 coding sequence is TGTGCCAGCAGTTTCGGGGTAAGAAGAAGCGACGAGCAGTACTTC.

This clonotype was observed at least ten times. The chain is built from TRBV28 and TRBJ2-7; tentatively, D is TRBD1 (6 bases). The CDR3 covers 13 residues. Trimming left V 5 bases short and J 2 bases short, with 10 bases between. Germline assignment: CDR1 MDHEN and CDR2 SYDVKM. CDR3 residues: CASSRQEPYEQYF. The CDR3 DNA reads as TGTGCCAGCAGTCGACAGGAACCCTACGAGCAGTACTTC.

For the CDR3, the DNA is TGTGCCAGCAGTTCAAACCGGGGGTACAATGAGCAGTTCTTC. Its protein is CASSSNRGYNEQFF. V and J are TRBV6-2 or TRBV6-3 and TRBJ2-1; D is possibly TRBD2 (6 bases). V lost 4 bases to trimming and J lost 4 bases, with 11 bases between them. Looked up from germline, CDR1 is MNHEY and CDR2 is SVGEGT. The CDR3 has 14 amino acids.

CDR3 sequence (DNA): TGCGCCAGCAGCCAAGAGGAGCGCCTTAGCACAGATACGCAGTATTTT. This translates into CASSQEERLSTDTQYF. J is TRBJ2-3 and V is TRBV4-3; D not resolved. Trimming cost V 0 bases and J 0 bases, with 10 bases left between them. Germline-derived CDR1 and CDR2 are LGHNA and YSLEER. The CDR3 runs 16 residues.

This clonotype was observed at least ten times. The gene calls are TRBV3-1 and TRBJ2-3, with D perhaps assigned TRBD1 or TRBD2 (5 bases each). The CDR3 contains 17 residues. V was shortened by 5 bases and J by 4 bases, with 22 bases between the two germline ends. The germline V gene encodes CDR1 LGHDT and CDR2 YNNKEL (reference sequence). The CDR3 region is CASSLREPGTTADTQYF. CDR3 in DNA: TGTGCCAGCAGCTTACGCGAACCAGGGACCACCGCAGATACGCAGTATTTT.

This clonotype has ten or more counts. The CDR3 protein is CASIRTGADNEQFF. CDR3 nucleotide sequence: TGTGCCAGCATAAGAACGGGAGCAGACAATGAGCAGTTCTTC. The chain carries TRBV12-3 or TRBV12-4 and TRBJ2-1; the D gene is possibly TRBD2 (6 bases). This CDR3 has 14 amino acids. V lost 7 bases to trimming and J lost 5 bases, with 15 bases between them.

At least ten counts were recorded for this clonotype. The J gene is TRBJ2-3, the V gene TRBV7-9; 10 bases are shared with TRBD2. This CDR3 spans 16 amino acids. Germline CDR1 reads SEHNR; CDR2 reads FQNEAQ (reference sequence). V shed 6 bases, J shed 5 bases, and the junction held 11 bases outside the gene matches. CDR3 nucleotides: TGTGCCAGCAGATTGGGCACTAGCGGGGTGGTAGATACGCAGTATTTT. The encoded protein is CASRLGTSGVVDTQYF.